The 8 T cell receptor beta chains given below trace back to one sample, sequenced in a study of T cell responses to AZD1222 COVID-19 vaccine. Profiled with immunoSEQ multiplex PCR; TCRdb holds only in-frame clones, not every one. The sample gives over 120,000 clones, roughly 90% of which show up once; about 1.8% is in the top ten. The sequences come from peripheral blood, collected 28 days after the second AZD1222 dose. The receptor source for this set is an adult who received the AZD1222 COVID-19 vaccine.

This rearrangement joins TRBV7-2 to TRBJ2-7; 12 bases are shared with TRBD2. The CDR3 has 18 residues. The V gene's germline CDR1 is SGHTA and CDR2 FQGNSA. With V trimmed by 3 bases and J by 2 bases, 11 bases remained unmatched. CDR3 protein: CASSFTSSTSGGTYEQYF. CDR3 bases: TGTGCCAGCAGCTTTACTTCTTCGACTAGCGGGGGCACCTACGAGCAGTACTTC.

CDR3 DNA sequence: TGTGCCAGCAGACAGGGTAGCTCCTATAATTCACCCCTCCACTTT. This sequence encodes CASRQGSSYNSPLHF. V and J are TRBV11-2 and TRBJ1-6, with D perhaps TRBD1 (6 bases). Trimming shortened V by 6 bases and J by 0 bases, and 9 bases separated the two germline ends. CDR1 is SGHAT and CDR2 is FQNNGV in the germline V gene. This CDR3 comprises 15 residues.

The chain links TRBV28 to TRBJ2-5, with D possibly matching TRBD1 (7 bases). The CDR3 length is 16 residues. The V end was cut by 7 bases, the J end by 1 base, with 19 bases between. Germline V gene lookup returns CDR1 MDHEN and CDR2 SYDVKM. CDR3 coding DNA: TGTGCCAGCACCGTGGCCGGCAGGGGGGCCCAAGAGACCCAGTACTTC. This sequence encodes CASTVAGRGAQETQYF.

The chain joins TRBV4-2 to TRBJ1-1; D unresolved. Trimming removed 3 bases at V and 7 bases at J, with 18 bases between. This CDR3 contains 15 residues. CDR1 and CDR2 (germline): LGHNA, YNFKEQ. CDR3 nucleotides: TGTGCCAGCAGCCAGACCGAATCCCCAGCCTATGAAGCTTTCTTT. It codes for CASSQTESPAYEAFF.

The chain joins TRBV5-1 to TRBJ2-3, with D uncertain. Looked up from germline, CDR1 is SGHRS and CDR2 is YFSETQ. The CDR3 has 14 residues. V was trimmed by 0 bases and J by 1 base, leaving 6 bases between them. In nucleotides, the CDR3 is TGCGCCAGCAGCTTGGAACGCCGCACAGATACGCAGTATTTT. Protein: CASSLERRTDTQYF.

The genes are TRBV19 and TRBJ1-1, with D possibly matching TRBD1 (6 bases). CDR3 size: 14 residues. V was pared by 1 base and J by 5 bases, with 11 bases between. The germline gives CDR1 LNHDA, CDR2 SQIVND (reference sequence). CDR3 sequence (DNA): TGTGCCAGTAGTATAGCAGGGGCGAGGACTGAAGCTTTCTTT. Translation gives CASSIAGARTEAFF.

The V and J genes are TRBV9 and TRBJ2-7; 9 nucleotides match TRBD1. Trimming cost V 7 bases and J 6 bases; bases outside gene matches: 11. Germline assignment: CDR1 SGDLS and CDR2 YYNGEE. CDR3 length: 14 residues. For the CDR3, the DNA is TGTGCCAGCGGGCGGGGGACAGGGAGGAGCGAGCAGTACTTC. This sequence encodes CASGRGTGRSEQYF.

The rearrangement uses TRBV7-8 and TRBJ2-7; no definite D call. Looked up from germline, CDR1 is SGHVS and CDR2 is FQNEAQ. Trimming removed 1 base from V and 2 bases from J, with 12 bases in between. The CDR3 has 15 amino acids. CDR3 bases: TGTGCCAGCAGCTTAGGGAGTCTAGGCCCCTACGAGCAGTACTTC. Protein: CASSLGSLGPYEQYF.